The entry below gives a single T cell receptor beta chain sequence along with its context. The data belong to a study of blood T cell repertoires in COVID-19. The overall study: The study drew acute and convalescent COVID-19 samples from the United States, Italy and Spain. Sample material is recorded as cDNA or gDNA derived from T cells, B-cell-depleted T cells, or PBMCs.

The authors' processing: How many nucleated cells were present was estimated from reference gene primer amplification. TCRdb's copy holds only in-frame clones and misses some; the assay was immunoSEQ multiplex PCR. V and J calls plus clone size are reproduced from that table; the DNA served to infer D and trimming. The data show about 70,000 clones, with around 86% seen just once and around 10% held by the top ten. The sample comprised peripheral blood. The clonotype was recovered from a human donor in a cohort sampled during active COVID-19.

The CDR3, as DNA: TGTGCCAGCAGTTTTGGGGGGGTAGGCGAGCAGTACTTC. It translates to CASSFGGVGEQYF. The rearrangement uses TRBV27 and TRBJ2-7, with 7 bases that match TRBD2. The germline CDR1 and CDR2 sequences are MNHEY and SMNVEV (reference sequence). The trim removed 3 bases at V and 6 bases at J, leaving 5 bases unmatched. This CDR3 comprises 13 residues.